This T cell receptor (beta chain) was sequenced in a study of T cells expressing NK-cell markers. Looked up from germline, CDR1 is LGHDT and CDR2 is YNNKEL (reference sequence). This CDR3 spans 17 amino acids. One entry per CDR3 protein, without DNA, is what TCRdb gives after re-calling the 5' RACE reads. Recorded for this sample: 300,000 to 450,000 distinct CDR3 sequences. Sequencing was done on a sample of blood T cells: a sorted CD56 or NKG2C T cell subset, CD4+ or CD8+ T cells, or bulk PBMC T cells (not recorded which). The source of this sequence is a man aged 18 to 70 in good health. This chain joins TRBV3-1 and TRBJ2-5; TCRdb gives TRBD2 as the D gene, but with no DNA this cannot be confirmed. CDR3 region: CASSSDSGLAGVETQYF.